These 2 T cell receptor beta chains were all obtained from the same sample, sequenced in a study of regulatory T cells in long-lasting Graves disease. Combining iRepertoire HTBI primers with Arm-PCR of CDR3 regions, the authors built TCR beta libraries. In TCRdb, the multiplex PCR reads were re-called with MiXCR into one record per CDR3 protein. The table lists hundreds of thousands of distinct CDR3 sequences, about 16% of them singletons. As to time point: newly diagnosed GD, antithyroid drugs for less than 3 months. Extracted RNA from PBMCs served as the source of the TCR library. The specimen comprised peripheral blood mononuclear cells (PBMCs), sampled at new diagnosis, from a patient treated with antithyroid drugs. These receptors were collected from a female donor with Graves disease.

This clonotype appeared a few times. V usage is TRBV7-2 and J usage is TRBJ2-3, with 7 bases fitting TRBD1. Trimming at V came to 7 bases and at J to 2 bases, leaving 9 bases not matched to a gene. The CDR3 consists of 15 residues. Germline loops: CDR1 SGHTA, CDR2 FQGNSA. The CDR3 DNA sequence: TGTGCCAGCACTGTGACAGGGTCTCACACAGATACGCAGTATTTT. It specifies CASTVTGSHTDTQYF.

The chain has TRBV6-1 and TRBJ2-5; 10 nucleotides line up with TRBD1. V lost 10 bases to trimming and J lost 0 bases; unmatched junction nucleotides: 5. In germline, CDR1 is MNHNS, CDR2 SASEGT. The CDR3 length is 14 residues. CDR3 in DNA: TGTGCCACCCAAGACAGGGGGCACCAAGAGACCCAGTACTTC. This encodes CATQDRGHQETQYF.